A single TCR beta chain is shown here with its context. This clonotype is medium-sized (0.01 to 0.1%) by frequency; its count is not recorded. Its antigen target is currently unknown. A commercial ELISA kit detecting HCMV-specific IgG in serum was used to determine HCMV serostatus. Peripheral blood mononuclear cells were isolated from blood by Ficoll density gradient centrifugation. The sample was run on an Illumina HiSeq 2000. TCR beta cDNA libraries were made by 5'RACE template switching that added a universal primer site and unique molecular identifiers. Priming for cDNA synthesis came from the TCR beta constant segment, and two successive PCR amplification steps followed. The authors' analysis ran thus. MIGEC was used to demultiplex reads and group the reads by UMI, and MiTCR was used to assemble and quantify clonotypes. To remove erroneous sequences, TCR cDNA sequences were retained only when supported by two or more reads. The tcR package was used for downstream repertoire analysis, with clonotypes matched between fractions based on CDR3 nucleotide sequence plus V segment. VDJmatch was used to annotate antigen specificity against VDJdb, with one amino acid substitution in CDR3 allowed. The reads underwent TCRdb reprocessing, giving one record for each CDR3 protein sequence and no DNA. The V and J calls come from TCRdb's annotation, not from the publication. The sample table holds about 3,200 distinct CDR3 sequences. More than 30% of the sample comes from the top ten.

The data derive from a study of T cells expressing NK-cell markers (dated by TCRdb to 2020 to 2021). Concerning the study at large: TCR beta-chain repertoires were profiled in sorted CD3+CD56+NKG2C+, CD3+CD56+NKG2C- and CD3+CD56-NKG2C+ T-cell subsets from eight donors. Illumina HiSeq 2000/2500, MiSeq or NextSeq was used to sequence libraries as 2 x 150 bp reads. Of the eight sequenced donors, seven were found to be HCMV-seropositive and one was found to be HCMV-seronegative. The eight sequenced donors were randomly selected healthy volunteers, three men and five women. The paper as a whole reports these results and caveats: Those dominant clonotypes were again the most abundant among CD3+CD56-NKG2C+ cells in a handful of donors, at about 25-65%. In several donors, the dominant CD3+CD56+NKG2C+ clonotypes were among the top 10 CD8+ clonotypes and accounted for roughly 1.0-7.5% of CD8+ T cells. Whether the expanded NKG2C-expressing T cell clones were specific for HCMV antigens was left unclear.

This sequence was found in a woman between 18 and 30 years old in good health. Donor details come from another sample of the same person, matched by shared clones. The sequenced sample was blood T cells: a sorted CD56 or NKG2C T cell subset, CD4+ or CD8+ T cells, or bulk PBMC T cells (not recorded which).

The CDR3 sequence is CAWSQGEWFYGYTF. Recombination connected TRBV30 to TRBJ1-2; as DNA is missing, the TRBD1 call by TCRdb cannot be tested. The CDR3, from cysteine to phenylalanine, totals 14 residues. No DNA is listed. Taken from the germline V gene (reference sequence), the CDR1 and CDR2 loops are GTSNPN and SVGIG.